A single sample gave rise to the 10 T cell receptor beta chains below, sequenced in a study of cytomegalovirus exposure and HLA in healthy donors. Primers: 60 Vbeta forward and 13 Jbeta reverse. The data were produced by immunoSEQ multiplex PCR, yet TCRdb's version contains in-frame clones alone and is incomplete. The sample has 95,000 to 150,000 clones, around 70% seen once. The sequenced sample consisted of PBMCs. The receptors were gathered from a woman aged 40-49 years in good health and CMV-seropositive.

This chain connects TRBV9 to TRBJ1-6; no firm D call. The V gene lost 0 bases and the J gene lost 2 bases, with 12 bases spanning the gap. Germline values: CDR1 SGDLS, CDR2 YYNGEE. The CDR3 has 17 residues. The DNA for the CDR3 is TGTGCCAGCAGCGTAGGGCCCTCGGGTGCCTATAATTCACCCCTCCACTTT. As protein: CASSVGPSGAYNSPLHF.

The J gene is TRBJ1-3, the V gene TRBV11-2; D uncertain. The V end was cut by 4 bases, the J end by 4 bases, with 8 bases between. The CDR3 is made up of 13 amino acids. CDR1 SGHAT and CDR2 FQNNGV come from the germline V gene. This CDR3 reads CASSSRSGNTIYF. The CDR3 DNA follows: TGTGCCAGCAGCTCCCGGTCCGGAAACACCATATATTTT. Full variable domain (rest looked up from reference TRBV11-2 and TRBJ1-3): EAGVAQSPRYKIIEKRQSVAFWCNPISGHATLYWYQQILGQGPKLLIQFQNNGVVDDSQLPKDRFSAERLKGVDSTLKIQPAKLEDSAVYLCASSSRSGNTIYFGEGSWLTVV.

This clone was picked up a small number of times. The chain has TRBV5-5 and TRBJ2-7; D is ambiguous. In germline, CDR1 is SGHKS, CDR2 YYEKEE (reference sequence). The CDR3 sequence is 14 residues long. Trimming took off 0 bases at V and 2 bases at J, with 9 bases between the two ends. CDR3 sequence (DNA): TGTGCCAGCAGCTTGGGTGGAGTAACCTACGAGCAGTACTTC. Translating gives CASSLGGVTYEQYF.

V usage is TRBV7-9 and J usage is TRBJ2-5; 7 bases are a match to TRBD2. With V trimmed by 5 bases and J by 1 base, 4 bases remained unmatched. The CDR3 is made up of 14 amino acids. CDR1 SEHNR and CDR2 FQNEAQ come from the germline V gene (reference sequence). In DNA, the CDR3 is TGTGCCAGCAGCACTGGGACTACCCAAGAGACCCAGTACTTC. Translation gives CASSTGTTQETQYF.

This chain uses TRBV16 with TRBJ1-1, with no clear D. The V gene's germline CDR1 is KGHSY and CDR2 FQNENV. Trimming took off 2 bases at V and 4 bases at J, with 11 bases between the two ends. CDR3 length: 14 residues. The CDR3 bases are TGTGCCAGCAGCCAAAATGGGGAGGGCACTGAAGCTTTCTTT. It yields the protein CASSQNGEGTEAFF.

The chain couples TRBV13 to TRBJ1-2, with D uncertain. CDR1 is PRHDT, CDR2 FYEKMQ, per germline (reference sequence). Trimming shortened V by 3 bases and J by 5 bases, and 16 bases separated the two germline ends. The CDR3 sequence is 15 residues long. The CDR3 region has the DNA TGTGCCAGCAGCTTGCCGGCAGGAAAATCATATGGCTACACCTTC. Its translation is CASSLPAGKSYGYTF. Full variable domain (missing parts from reference TRBV13 and TRBJ1-2): AAGVIQSPRHLIKEKRETATLKCYPIPRHDTVYWYQQGPGQDPQFLISFYEKMQSDKGSIPDRFSAQQFSDYHSELNMSSLELGDSALYFCASSLPAGKSYGYTFGSGTRLTVV.

This chain uses TRBV2 with TRBJ1-2, with D perhaps TRBD1 (5 bases). This CDR3 is 13 amino acids long. Germline loops: CDR1 SNHLY, CDR2 FYNNEI. V was trimmed by 6 bases and J by 5 bases, leaving 13 bases between them. The CDR3: CASRENRGYGYTF. CDR3 nucleotides: TGTGCCAGCAGAGAAAATAGGGGATATGGCTACACCTTC.

The V gene is TRBV20-1, the J gene TRBJ1-2, with 7 nucleotides matching TRBD1. Unmatched junction bases numbered 9, after V lost 6 bases and J lost 11 bases. The CDR3 contains 11 residues. Looked up from germline, CDR1 is DFQATT and CDR2 is SNEGSKA (reference sequence). This CDR3 reads CSAQRGGAYTF. The CDR3 DNA reads as TGCAGTGCACAGAGAGGGGGCGCATACACCTTC.

The chain is built from TRBV7-9 and TRBJ2-3; possible D gene TRBD1, 6 bases. CDR1 is SEHNR and CDR2 is FQNEAQ in the germline V gene (reference sequence). The CDR3 consists of 14 residues. Trimming took 2 bases from V and 4 from J, leaving 10 bases between them. This CDR3 is CASSLTTGADTQYF. CDR3 in DNA: TGTGCCAGCAGCTTAACGACAGGAGCAGATACGCAGTATTTT.

This clone was seen a handful of times. Other DNA sequences in the sample encode the same CDR3. The J gene is TRBJ2-1, the V gene TRBV4-2; D is undetermined. Per germline, CDR1 LGHNA and CDR2 YNFKEQ. The V gene lost 1 base and the J gene lost 1 base, with 11 bases spanning the gap. The CDR3 is 16 residues long. DNA for the CDR3: TGTGCCAGCAGCCAAGCCCTGAGTAATTCCTACAATGAGCAGTTCTTC. Its translation: CASSQALSNSYNEQFF.